Following are 22 T cell receptor beta chains from one sample sequenced in a study of T cell changes during pregnancy in multiple sclerosis. Method: immunoSEQ multiplex PCR; TCRdb's copy keeps in-frame clones and lacks some. The table includes about 60,000 clones, about 91% detected once. Material: CD4+ T cells from peripheral blood mononuclear cells, obtained in the first trimester of pregnancy. These receptors were collected from a female donor with multiple sclerosis, enrolled in a pregnancy study.

V is TRBV9 and J is TRBJ1-1, with TRBD1 matching 10 bases. V gave up 4 bases and J gave up 7 bases; unmatched junction bases: 7. The CDR3 contains 14 residues. Germline V gene lookup returns CDR1 SGDLS and CDR2 YYNGEE. CDR3 nucleotides: TGTGCCAGCAGCTCCGACAGGGGGCCAGGTGAAGCTTTCTTT. Translated, it gives CASSSDRGPGEAFF.

The chain is built from TRBV19 and TRBJ1-2; D might be TRBD1 (6 bases). This CDR3 has 13 amino acids. V was clipped by 7 bases and J by 6 bases, with 15 bases between them. The germline gives CDR1 LNHDA, CDR2 SQIVND (reference sequence). This CDR3 is CASKGDSGNGYTF. In DNA, the CDR3 is TGTGCCAGTAAGGGGGATTCGGGAAATGGCTACACCTTC.

The chain links TRBV6-5 to TRBJ1-5; possibly TRBD1 for D (5 bases). Germline assignment: CDR1 MNHEY and CDR2 SVGAGI. The CDR3 spans 15 residues. V was trimmed by 6 bases and J by 0 bases, leaving 12 bases between them. CDR3 coding DNA: TGTGCCAGCAGCAGACAGTCTTTTAGCAATCAGCCCCAGCATTTT. It yields the protein CASSRQSFSNQPQHF.

The chain has TRBV30 and TRBJ1-5; 8 bases are shared with TRBD1. Germline CDR1 reads GTSNPN; CDR2 reads SVGIG (reference sequence). This CDR3 has 13 residues. The V segment lost 5 bases and the J segment 3 bases; nucleotides outside the gene matches: 3. The chain's CDR3 is CAWATGANQPQHF. CDR3 nucleotide sequence: TGTGCCTGGGCGACAGGGGCCAATCAGCCCCAGCATTTT.

This chain joins TRBV6-5 and TRBJ2-3; 9 bases map to TRBD2. The ends lost 8 bases at V and 1 base at J; junction bases unmatched: 7. The length of the CDR3 is 15 residues. Germline V gene sequence: CDR1 MNHEY, CDR2 SVGAGI. CDR3 sequence (DNA): TGTGCCAGCGGGGCGGGGGGGCCCCGCACAGATACGCAGTATTTT. Translation: CASGAGGPRTDTQYF.

This clone showed up just once. The chain combines TRBV7-3 with TRBJ2-1, with 10 nucleotides matching TRBD2. CDR3 length equals 17 residues. The junction had 7 bases not matched to a gene; V was cut back by 1 base and J by 4 bases. Germline V gene sequence: CDR1 SGHTA, CDR2 FQGTGA. The CDR3 loop is CASSLMGPAGGYNEQFF. The CDR3 coding sequence is TGTGCCAGCAGCTTAATGGGTCCAGCGGGGGGGTACAATGAGCAGTTCTTC.

The V call is TRBV5-6, the J call TRBJ1-4; D is ambiguous. Trimming stripped 5 bases from V and 4 bases from J, with 18 bases between. The length of the CDR3 is 16 residues. The germline CDR1 and CDR2 sequences are SGHDT and YYEEEE. CDR3 in amino acids: CASSRSGRLINEKLFF. CDR3 coding DNA: TGTGCCAGCAGTCGCTCCGGGAGATTGATTAATGAAAAACTGTTTTTT.

V gene TRBV6-1 combines with J gene TRBJ2-3, with 7 bases lining up with TRBD2. V dropped 4 bases and J dropped 2; count of bases not matched to a gene: 6. The germline gives CDR1 MNHNS, CDR2 SASEGT. The CDR3 totals 15 residues. The chain's CDR3 is CASSGLGTNTDTQYF. Here the CDR3 DNA reads TGTGCCAGCAGTGGACTCGGGACTAACACAGATACGCAGTATTTT.

CDR3 region: CASSSGTSGGRTDTQYF. In DNA form, the CDR3 reads TGTGCCAGCAGCTCAGGGACTAGCGGGGGGCGCACAGATACGCAGTATTTT. The chain uses TRBV7-2 and TRBJ2-3; TRBD2 agrees at 15 bases. The ends lost 4 bases at V and 1 base at J; junction bases unmatched: 3. CDR3 size: 17 residues. Germline CDR1 reads SGHTA; CDR2 reads FQGNSA.

CDR3: CASSQTPSSGAFF. The CDR3, as DNA: TGTGCCAGCAGCCAGACTCCGAGTAGTGGAGCTTTCTTT. This chain links TRBV7-3 with TRBJ1-1; D uncertain. This CDR3 region has 13 residues. V lost 5 bases and J 10 bases, leaving 17 bases between the germline ends. Per germline, CDR1 SGHTA and CDR2 FQGTGA.

The chain is built from TRBV18 and TRBJ2-3; 8 bases agree with TRBD1. In germline, CDR1 is KGHSH, CDR2 LQKENI. This CDR3 contains 17 residues. V was clipped by 4 bases and J by 0 bases; unmatched bases: 9. For the CDR3, the DNA is TGTGCCAGCTCACGCTACCCGGGACAGGCTAGCACAGATACGCAGTATTTT. It specifies CASSRYPGQASTDTQYF.

The chain couples TRBV4-3 to TRBJ1-2, with TRBD1 as a possible D gene (6 bases). Germline V lookup: CDR1 LGHNA, CDR2 YSLEER. CDR3 size: 17 residues. V lost 0 bases and J 3 bases, leaving 17 bases between the germline ends. The chain's CDR3 is CASSQDVTGPADYGYTF. The CDR3 nucleotides are TGCGCCAGCAGCCAAGATGTTACAGGGCCTGCTGACTATGGCTACACCTTC.

The chain has TRBV6-1 and TRBJ2-2; D is undetermined. This CDR3 spans 16 amino acids. The V and J ends lost 1 base and 6 bases respectively, with 15 bases between them. CDR1 MNHNS and CDR2 SASEGT come from the germline V gene. CDR3 loop: CASSEVVASSAGELFF. The CDR3 DNA follows: TGTGCCAGCAGTGAAGTTGTGGCATCCAGTGCCGGGGAGCTGTTTTTT.

This sequence joins TRBV30 and TRBJ2-7; 7 bases map to TRBD1. Trimming at V came to 3 bases and at J to 6 bases, leaving 2 bases not matched to a gene. Per the germline V gene, CDR1 is GTSNPN and CDR2 is SVGIG (reference sequence). This CDR3 is 11 amino acids long. The CDR3 loop reads CAWRTGVEQYF. The CDR3 bases are TGTGCCTGGAGAACAGGGGTCGAGCAGTACTTC. Full variable domain (rest looked up from reference TRBV30 and TRBJ2-7): SQTIHQWPATLVQPVGSPLSLECTVEGTSNPNLYWYRQAAGRGLQLLFYSVGIGQISSEVPQNLSASRPQDRQFILSSKKLLLSDSGFYLCAWRTGVEQYFGPGTRLTVT.

This CDR3 reads CASSPTSGGDYEQYF. CDR3 in DNA: TGTGCCAGCAGCCCGACTAGCGGGGGGGACTACGAGCAGTACTTC. The chain joins TRBV7-2 to TRBJ2-7; 14 nucleotides match TRBD2. CDR3 length: 15 amino acids. Germline V gene lookup returns CDR1 SGHTA and CDR2 FQGNSA. V lost 5 bases to trimming and J lost 3 bases; unmatched junction nucleotides: 3.

This sequence joins TRBV4-2 and TRBJ1-5; 9 bases align to TRBD1. The CDR3 is 17 amino acids. Germline V gene lookup returns CDR1 LGHNA and CDR2 YNFKEQ. With 3 bases clipped from V and 4 bases from J, the junction kept 10 bases outside the gene matches. This chain's CDR3 is CASSQGLLGTGNQPQHF. The DNA of the CDR3 is TGTGCCAGCAGCCAGGGCCTACTCGGGACAGGGAATCAGCCCCAGCATTTT.

This chain connects TRBV19 to TRBJ2-3, with TRBD2 as a possible D gene (5 bases). Germline assignment: CDR1 LNHDA and CDR2 SQIVND (reference sequence). The CDR3 spans 11 residues. V was cut by 5 bases and J by 6 bases, with 6 bases left in between. The CDR3 nucleotides read TGTGCCAGTAGTCCGGGGGATACGCAGTATTTT. Translated, it gives CASSPGDTQYF.

The CDR3 reads CASSIEGKYGYTF. CDR3 sequence (DNA): TGTGCCAGTAGTATTGAGGGAAAGTATGGCTACACCTTC. The chain carries TRBV19 and TRBJ1-2, with D unclear. The CDR3 has 13 amino acids. Per the germline V gene, CDR1 is LNHDA and CDR2 is SQIVND (reference sequence). Trimming removed 3 bases from V and 5 bases from J, with 10 bases in between.

V usage is TRBV12-5 and J usage is TRBJ1-1, with 9 bases aligning to TRBD1. CDR3 length: 13 amino acids. V lost 5 bases and J lost 6; bases outside the gene matches: 4. Germline CDR1 reads LGHNT; CDR2 reads FRNRAP. CDR3 in DNA: TGTGCTAGTGGTGCCGGGACAGGGCCTGAAGCTTTCTTT. Amino acids: CASGAGTGPEAFF.

This clone has only one observation. The gene calls are TRBV18 and TRBJ2-7, with D possibly being TRBD1 (5 bases). Germline V gene sequence: CDR1 KGHSH, CDR2 LQKENI. The CDR3 consists of 13 residues. V shed 6 bases and J shed 0 bases, with 9 bases lying between them. CDR3 bases: TGTGCCAGCTCCCCCCAGGGCTCCTACGAGCAGTACTTC. Amino acids: CASSPQGSYEQYF. The whole variable domain, remainder taken from reference TRBV18 and TRBJ2-7, is NAGVMQNPRHLVRRRGQEARLRCSPMKGHSHVYWYRQLPEEGLKFMVYLQKENIIDESGMPKERFSAEFPKEGPSILRIQQVVRGDSAAYFCASSPQGSYEQYFGPGTRLTVT.

This clone appeared once. The chain uses TRBV7-2 and TRBJ1-5, with unresolved D. The CDR3 length is 15 residues. In germline, CDR1 is SGHTA, CDR2 FQGNSA. Trimming removed 2 bases at V and 2 bases at J, with 10 bases between. The CDR3 DNA reads TGTGCCAGCAGCTTAAGTATTAGCGGCAATCAGCCCCAGCATTTT. This gives the protein CASSLSISGNQPQHF.

V usage is TRBV5-1 and J usage is TRBJ2-5; tentatively, D is TRBD2 (6 bases). The length of the CDR3 is 15 residues. Per germline, CDR1 SGHRS and CDR2 YFSETQ. Trimming took off 0 bases at V and 1 base at J, with 10 bases between the two ends. As DNA, the CDR3 is TGCGCCAGCAGCTTGGGGGACTTTGCCCAAGAGACCCAGTACTTC. It codes for CASSLGDFAQETQYF.